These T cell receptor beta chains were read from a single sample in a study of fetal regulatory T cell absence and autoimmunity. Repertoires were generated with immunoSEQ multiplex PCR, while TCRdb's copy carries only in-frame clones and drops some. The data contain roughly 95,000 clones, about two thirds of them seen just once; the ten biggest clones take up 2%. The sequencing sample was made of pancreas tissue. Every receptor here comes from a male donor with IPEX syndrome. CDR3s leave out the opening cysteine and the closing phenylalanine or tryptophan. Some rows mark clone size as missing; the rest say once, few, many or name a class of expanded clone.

CDR3aa: ASSQTGALGNEQF
j_gene: TRBJ2-1
abundance: NA
v_gene: TRBV9

CDR3aa: ASSLPRGGGTNEKLF
j_gene: TRBJ1-4
abundance: NA
v_gene: TRBV18

CDR3aa: ASSLAWMGPFYYGYT
j_gene: TRBJ1-2
abundance: NA
v_gene: TRBV7-2

CDR3aa: ASSTLNRENPPYGYT
j_gene: TRBJ1-2
abundance: NA
v_gene: TRBV7-2

CDR3aa: ASSTSGTPYGYT
j_gene: TRBJ1-2
abundance: few
v_gene: TRBV19

CDR3aa: ASSLVPGANEKLF
j_gene: TRBJ1-4
abundance: NA
v_gene: TRBV7-2

CDR3aa: ASSVGGPPWNQPQH
j_gene: TRBJ1-5
abundance: NA
v_gene: TRBV10-2

CDR3aa: ASSLAERGREDEQF
j_gene: TRBJ2-1
abundance: NA
v_gene: TRBV7-6

CDR3aa: ASSLDWVTQY
j_gene: TRBJ2-3
abundance: once
v_gene: TRBV7-2

CDR3aa: ASSIEVATEAF
j_gene: TRBJ1-1
abundance: NA
v_gene: TRBV19

CDR3aa: AAGGAAGANVLT
j_gene: TRBJ2-6
abundance: once
v_gene: TRBV7-2

CDR3aa: SVEDNNEKLF
j_gene: TRBJ1-4
abundance: NA
v_gene: TRBV29-1

CDR3aa: ASSFGRTQY
j_gene: TRBJ2-5
abundance: few
v_gene: TRBV5-4

CDR3aa: ASSLEGQGRYEQY
j_gene: TRBJ2-7
abundance: few
v_gene: TRBV7-2

CDR3aa: ASSRDYQETQY
j_gene: TRBJ2-5
abundance: NA
v_gene: TRBV5-1

CDR3aa: AWSGQGPGELF
j_gene: TRBJ2-2
abundance: NA
v_gene: TRBV30

CDR3aa: ASRRGPSGYEQY
j_gene: TRBJ2-7
abundance: few
v_gene: TRBV6-5

CDR3aa: ASKADRAAHEQF
j_gene: TRBJ2-1
abundance: NA
v_gene: TRBV27

CDR3aa: ASSQGLAGIYNEQF
j_gene: TRBJ2-1
abundance: few
v_gene: TRBV4-1

CDR3aa: ASRPGRITPQYEQY
j_gene: TRBJ2-7
abundance: NA
v_gene: TRBV6-6

CDR3aa: ASSGLAGGQETQY
j_gene: TRBJ2-5
abundance: NA
v_gene: TRBV2

CDR3aa: ASSLIGRSPYGYT
j_gene: TRBJ1-2
abundance: NA
v_gene: TRBV7-9

CDR3aa: SAPDGNNYGYT
j_gene: TRBJ1-2
abundance: NA
v_gene: TRBV29-1

CDR3aa: ASSLGTSGSYEQY
j_gene: TRBJ2-7
abundance: NA
v_gene: TRBV13

CDR3aa: ATSRARRGYT
j_gene: TRBJ1-2
abundance: NA
v_gene: TRBV15

CDR3aa: ASSLGRGGYNEQF
j_gene: TRBJ2-1
abundance: NA
v_gene: TRBV7-9

CDR3aa: ASSPGPLPLF
j_gene: TRBJ1-4
abundance: NA
v_gene: TRBV7-9

CDR3aa: ASSELGVLAKNIQY
j_gene: TRBJ2-4
abundance: NA
v_gene: TRBV6-1

CDR3aa: ASSMGAQPQH
j_gene: TRBJ1-5
abundance: NA
v_gene: TRBV19

CDR3aa: ASSLRLLDEAF
j_gene: TRBJ1-1
abundance: NA
v_gene: TRBV5-4

CDR3aa: ASSLLAGDETQY
j_gene: TRBJ2-5
abundance: NA
v_gene: TRBV27

CDR3aa: ASSEALGSEAF
j_gene: TRBJ1-1
abundance: once
v_gene: TRBV2

CDR3aa: ASSWAYGPPWEQY
j_gene: TRBJ2-5
abundance: NA
v_gene: TRBV5-6

CDR3aa: AWSVRRWGNTIY
j_gene: TRBJ1-3
abundance: NA
v_gene: TRBV30

CDR3aa: ASSFSLTGLETQY
j_gene: TRBJ2-5
abundance: NA
v_gene: TRBV27

CDR3aa: ATSRFGSGRLEYNEQF
j_gene: TRBJ2-1
abundance: NA
v_gene: TRBV15

CDR3aa: ASSLGDPGLAGRMGFEQY
j_gene: TRBJ2-7
abundance: NA
v_gene: TRBV5-8

CDR3aa: AISAQTYSSYNEQF
j_gene: TRBJ2-1
abundance: NA
v_gene: TRBV10-3

CDR3aa: ASENGTANEKLF
j_gene: TRBJ1-4
abundance: NA
v_gene: TRBV5-1

CDR3aa: ASSLGRQNTEAF
j_gene: TRBJ1-1
abundance: NA
v_gene: TRBV27

CDR3aa: ASSSGLAGGIGEDTEAF
j_gene: TRBJ1-1
abundance: NA
v_gene: TRBV7-9

CDR3aa: ASSTSKTGCTDTQY
j_gene: TRBJ2-3
abundance: NA
v_gene: TRBV6-4

CDR3aa: ASMGRAGPEAF
j_gene: TRBJ1-1
abundance: NA
v_gene: TRBV25-1

CDR3aa: AISTYNEQF
j_gene: TRBJ2-1
abundance: NA
v_gene: TRBV10-3

CDR3aa: ASSYDAGGRYEQY
j_gene: TRBJ2-7
abundance: once
v_gene: TRBV6-5

CDR3aa: ASSLGRLDNEQF
j_gene: TRBJ2-1
abundance: NA
v_gene: TRBV6-1

CDR3aa: ASSYDRADGYT
j_gene: TRBJ1-2
abundance: NA
v_gene: TRBV5-1

CDR3aa: ASSRPGTGGPGAF
j_gene: TRBJ1-1
abundance: NA
v_gene: TRBV4-1

CDR3aa: ASSLGTGGYEQY
j_gene: TRBJ2-7
abundance: few
v_gene: TRBV11-2

CDR3aa: ASALSVEDQY
j_gene: TRBJ2-5
abundance: NA
v_gene: TRBV12-5

CDR3aa: ASSYSYPGEIGEQY
j_gene: TRBJ2-7
abundance: NA
v_gene: TRBV6-5

CDR3aa: ASSFYSGSYNEQF
j_gene: TRBJ2-1
abundance: NA
v_gene: TRBV7-9

CDR3aa: ASSPHGLAGLCEQY
j_gene: TRBJ2-7
abundance: NA
v_gene: TRBV27

CDR3aa: ASNSKADTTDTQY
j_gene: TRBJ2-3
abundance: NA
v_gene: TRBV9

CDR3aa: ASSMGGAGANVLT
j_gene: TRBJ2-6
abundance: NA
v_gene: TRBV14

CDR3aa: ASSDVRSRGEKLF
j_gene: TRBJ1-4
abundance: NA
v_gene: TRBV25-1

CDR3aa: ASMAGIEAF
j_gene: TRBJ1-1
abundance: few
v_gene: TRBV2

CDR3aa: ASRPGSQETQY
j_gene: TRBJ2-5
abundance: once
v_gene: TRBV5-1

CDR3aa: ASSKGGGTEAF
j_gene: TRBJ1-1
abundance: NA
v_gene: TRBV5-6